This T cell receptor (beta chain) stems from a study of alternative splicing in chronic myeloid leukemia remission (dated by TCRdb to 2018 to 2020). Broadly, across the study: Remission specimens from the trials were collected at major or complete molecular response, at 12 or 24 months of TKI therapy. RNA sequencing was used to profile peripheral blood from chronic-phase CML patients at diagnosis and at remission, and the results were compared with those from healthy donors. Several diagnostic specimens, together with matched remission specimens, were obtained from the RESIST (imatinib), ENESTxtnd (nilotinib) and PINNACLE (nilotinib plus pegylated interferon) trials. The median age was around 50 years at diagnosis, 56 to 60 at remission and 37 for the healthy controls. Trial diagnostic specimens were total leukocytes from peripheral blood collected in EDTA. The French Persistem study contributed nine CML samples, of which seven were diagnostic and two were matched remission samples. Female/male counts were 11/5 for diagnosis samples, 8/3 for remission samples and 2/4 for controls. Trizol was used to extract total RNA from peripheral blood mononuclear cells of diagnosis, remission and control samples.

General findings and caveats noted by the study authors: At remission, blood cell composition had been reconfigured so that it resembled normal controls enriched in lymphoid cells. Blood cell composition varied strongly between timepoints, moving from enrichment of myeloid progenitors at diagnosis to enrichment of mature lymphoid cells at remission.

As for this clonotype: Its antigen specificity is not known.

Receptor amplification or capture employed bulk RNA-seq. The TruSeq Stranded RNA sample prep kit was used to generate libraries of poly-A-enriched mRNA from an input of 1 ug total RNA. Each sample was sequenced in triplicate using paired-end sequencing on a HiSeq 2500. RNA-seq read length was 125 nucleotides per mate. In the source study's methods: Reads were trimmed and aligned to hg38 using STAR v2.7, and quality control was done with FASTQC, RSeQC and multiqc. Salmon 0.14.1 was used to quantify gene expression levels as transcripts per million (TPM). Principal component analysis suggested that transcriptomic profiles were not driven by trial, library batch, sequencing batch, treatment regimen or sex. The reads underwent TCRdb reprocessing, giving one record for each CDR3 protein sequence and no DNA. TCRdb assigned the V and J calls; the authors' analysis was not used. This sample has more than 120 distinct CDR3 sequences in its table, and over 95% of those were observed once. Of the sample, approximately 9% is held by the ten largest clones.

This sample's time point label indicates: major or complete molecular response after front-line TKI therapy. Fewer than 20 CML patients made up the patient cohort, and matched post-remission samples were obtained for some of these patients. CDR1 and CDR2 are read off the germline V gene as SGHTA and FQGNSA. Reading from cysteine to phenylalanine, the CDR3 counts 12 amino acids. The record lacks a DNA sequence. The source is an adult with chronic myeloid leukemia. Recombination connected TRBV7-2 to TRBJ2-7. The specimen comprised PBMCs or total blood leukocytes (not recorded which), sampled during remission. CDR3 protein: CASSKSLYEQYF.